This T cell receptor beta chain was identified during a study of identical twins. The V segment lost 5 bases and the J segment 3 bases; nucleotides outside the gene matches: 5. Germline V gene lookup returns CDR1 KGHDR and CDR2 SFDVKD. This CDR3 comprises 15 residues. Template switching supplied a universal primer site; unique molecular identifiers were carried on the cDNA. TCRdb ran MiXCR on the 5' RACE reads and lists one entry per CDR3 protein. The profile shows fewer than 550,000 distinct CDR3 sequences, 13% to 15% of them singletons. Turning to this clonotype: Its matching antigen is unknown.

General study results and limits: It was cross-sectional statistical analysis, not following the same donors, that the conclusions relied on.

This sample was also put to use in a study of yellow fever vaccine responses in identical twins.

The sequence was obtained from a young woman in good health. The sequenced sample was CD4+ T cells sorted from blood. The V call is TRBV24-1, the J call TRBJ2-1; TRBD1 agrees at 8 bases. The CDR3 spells CATSAGTGHYNEQFF. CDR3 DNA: TGTGCCACCAGTGCTGGGACAGGACACTACAATGAGCAGTTCTTC.